The T cell receptor beta chain described here comes from a study of blood T cell repertoires in COVID-19. Study summary: Donors in the United States, Italy and Spain gave samples during acute or convalescent COVID-19. T cells, B-cell-depleted T cells, or PBMCs provided the cDNA or gDNA that served as material.

Per the study methods: Reference gene primer amplification in the assay estimated nucleated cell counts. The protocol was immunoSEQ multiplex PCR, while the TCRdb copy is restricted to in-frame clones and leaves out a portion. V, J and clone size were drawn from that table, and D and trimming were deduced from the DNA. This table holds over 130,000 clones, 65% to 90% found once. This clone has just a few counts. Germline V lookup: CDR1 MNHEY, CDR2 SMNVEV (reference sequence). CDR3 length equals 15 residues. V shed 1 base and J 7 bases; nucleotides not matched to a gene: 7. The gene calls are TRBV27 and TRBJ1-5; 7 positions match TRBD1. The receptor was derived from a man between 70 and 80 years old with acute or convalescent COVID-19. Specimen: peripheral blood. The CDR3 loop reads CASSLYQGVSQPQHF. Written as DNA, the CDR3 is TGTGCCAGCAGTTTATATCAGGGGGTAAGCCAGCCCCAGCATTTT.